This is a list of T cell receptor beta chains from one sample in a study of cytomegalovirus exposure and HLA in healthy donors. TCRdb keeps only in-frame clones here, not all; method: immunoSEQ multiplex PCR. This repertoire shows around 94,000 clones, about four fifths found once; its top ten account for 10%. Sequenced material: PBMCs. The receptors were sampled from a human donor in good health. The CDR3 runs from the conserved cysteine through the conserved F or W. Fields, in order: D gene, clone size, V gene, J gene, CDR3 protein, CDR3 DNA. The D gene is left open where the match is weak. Not every row has a clone size; where given, it reads once, few, many or a size class.

d_gene: TRBD1; abundance: .; v_gene: TRBV9; j_gene: TRBJ2-5; CDR3aa: CASSVGTGVREQYF; CDR3nt: TGTGCCAGCAGCGTGGGGACAGGGGTCAGGGAGCAGTACTTC
d_gene: .; abundance: .; v_gene: TRBV9; j_gene: TRBJ2-3; CDR3aa: CASSALASTDTQYF; CDR3nt: TGTGCCAGCAGCGCTCTAGCGAGCACAGATACGCAGTATTTT
d_gene: .; abundance: once; v_gene: TRBV29-1; j_gene: TRBJ2-3; CDR3aa: CSDLGGNTQYF; CDR3nt: TGCAGCGACCTTGGCGGGAATACGCAGTATTTT
d_gene: .; abundance: .; v_gene: TRBV5-8; j_gene: TRBJ1-2; CDR3aa: CASSLDNRVATTF; CDR3nt: TGTGCCAGCAGCTTGGACAACAGGGTGGCGACCACCTTC
d_gene: TRBD2; abundance: .; v_gene: TRBV18; j_gene: TRBJ2-7; CDR3aa: CASSPAGGPAEQYF; CDR3nt: TGTGCCAGCTCACCCGCGGGAGGGCCGGCCGAGCAGTACTTC
d_gene: .; abundance: .; v_gene: TRBV19; j_gene: TRBJ2-5; CDR3aa: CASSIGSWETQYF; CDR3nt: TGTGCCAGTAGTATCGGGAGTTGGGAGACCCAGTACTTC
d_gene: TRBD2; abundance: .; v_gene: TRBV14; j_gene: TRBJ2-1; CDR3aa: CASSQHTSGTYNEQFF; CDR3nt: TGTGCCAGCAGCCAGCACACTAGCGGGACCTACAATGAGCAGTTCTTC
d_gene: .; abundance: .; v_gene: TRBV12-5; j_gene: TRBJ1-2; CDR3aa: CASGLGDTYGYTF; CDR3nt: TGTGCTAGTGGTTTGGGGGACACCTATGGCTACACCTTC
d_gene: TRBD1; abundance: .; v_gene: TRBV6-5; j_gene: TRBJ1-2; CDR3aa: CASRGQAGPYGYTF; CDR3nt: TGTGCCAGCAGGGGACAGGCTGGGCCTTATGGCTACACCTTC
d_gene: TRBD1; abundance: few; v_gene: TRBV25-1; j_gene: TRBJ1-5; CDR3aa: CASSGGTVNQPQHF; CDR3nt: TGTGCCAGCAGTGGGGGGACAGTCAATCAGCCCCAGCATTTT
d_gene: TRBD2; abundance: .; v_gene: TRBV5-1; j_gene: TRBJ2-5; CDR3aa: CASSLDSREGETQYF; CDR3nt: TGCGCCAGCAGCTTGGACAGCCGGGAGGGGGAGACCCAGTACTTC
d_gene: TRBD1; abundance: .; v_gene: TRBV10-1; j_gene: TRBJ2-7; CDR3aa: CASSGIMEGQGSSGDEQYF; CDR3nt: TGCGCCAGCAGTGGTATCATGGAGGGACAGGGGTCCAGTGGCGACGAGCAGTACTTC
d_gene: TRBD1; abundance: .; v_gene: TRBV7-6; j_gene: TRBJ2-7; CDR3aa: CASSFEKGRTGSPYEQYF; CDR3nt: TGTGCCAGCAGCTTCGAAAAGGGCCGGACAGGCTCACCCTACGAGCAGTACTTC
d_gene: .; abundance: .; v_gene: TRBV2; j_gene: TRBJ2-7; CDR3aa: CARERGGGSYEQYF; CDR3nt: TGTGCCAGGGAGAGGGGGGGAGGCTCCTACGAGCAGTACTTC
d_gene: TRBD2; abundance: few; v_gene: TRBV4-3; j_gene: TRBJ2-1; CDR3aa: CASSQARLAGSDEQFF; CDR3nt: TGCGCCAGCAGCCAAGCCCGACTAGCGGGAAGTGACGAGCAGTTCTTC
d_gene: .; abundance: .; v_gene: TRBV6-5; j_gene: TRBJ1-4; CDR3aa: CASSYTVTRANEKLFF; CDR3nt: TGTGCCAGCAGTTACACCGTTACTAGAGCTAATGAAAAACTGTTTTTT
d_gene: TRBD1; abundance: few; v_gene: TRBV7-9; j_gene: TRBJ1-1; CDR3aa: CASSKTGTETEAFF; CDR3nt: TGTGCCAGCAGCAAGACGGGGACAGAGACTGAAGCTTTCTTT
d_gene: .; abundance: .; v_gene: TRBV4-1; j_gene: TRBJ2-3; CDR3aa: CASSWGLAAASTDTQYF; CDR3nt: TGCGCCAGCAGTTGGGGTTTAGCGGCTGCTAGCACAGATACGCAGTATTTT
d_gene: TRBD1; abundance: .; v_gene: TRBV19; j_gene: TRBJ2-7; CDR3aa: CASSIGQGPPYEQYF; CDR3nt: TGTGCCAGTAGTATAGGACAGGGACCTCCCTACGAGCAGTACTTC
d_gene: .; abundance: .; v_gene: TRBV19; j_gene: TRBJ1-6; CDR3aa: CASSNLLYNSPLHF; CDR3nt: TGTGCCAGTAGTAATTTACTCTATAATTCACCCCTCCACTTT
d_gene: .; abundance: few; v_gene: TRBV6-5; j_gene: TRBJ2-1; CDR3aa: CASGAKRYNEQFF; CDR3nt: TGTGCCAGCGGCGCCAAGCGGTACAATGAGCAGTTCTTC
d_gene: TRBD2; abundance: .; v_gene: TRBV7-3; j_gene: TRBJ2-1; CDR3aa: CASSLGLAGGRSYNEQFF; CDR3nt: TGTGCCAGCAGCCTCGGACTAGCGGGAGGACGCTCCTACAATGAGCAGTTCTTC
d_gene: .; abundance: .; v_gene: TRBV7-2; j_gene: TRBJ2-1; CDR3aa: CASSLVRADEQFF; CDR3nt: TGTGCCAGCAGCTTAGTCAGGGCCGATGAGCAGTTCTTC
d_gene: TRBD2; abundance: once; v_gene: TRBV4-1; j_gene: TRBJ2-1; CDR3aa: CASSQDTSGRFYNEQFF; CDR3nt: TGCGCCAGCAGCCAAGATACTAGCGGGAGGTTTTACAATGAGCAGTTCTTC
d_gene: TRBD2; abundance: few; v_gene: TRBV7-3; j_gene: TRBJ2-6; CDR3aa: CASSSGLAGDAGANVLTF; CDR3nt: TGTGCCAGCAGCTCGGGACTAGCGGGAGACGCTGGGGCCAACGTCCTGACTTTC
d_gene: TRBD2; abundance: .; v_gene: TRBV4-3; j_gene: TRBJ2-1; CDR3aa: CASSQDWAGGPRNEQFF; CDR3nt: TGCGCCAGCAGCCAAGATTGGGCGGGGGGGCCGAGAAATGAGCAGTTCTTC
d_gene: TRBD1; abundance: .; v_gene: TRBV28; j_gene: TRBJ1-4; CDR3aa: CASNRQGLTKLFF; CDR3nt: TGTGCCAGCAATCGACAGGGGCTCACGAAACTGTTTTTT
d_gene: TRBD2; abundance: .; v_gene: TRBV7-8; j_gene: TRBJ2-3; CDR3aa: CASSLVASGGWRDTQYF; CDR3nt: TGTGCCAGCAGCTTGGTGGCTAGCGGGGGGTGGAGAGATACGCAGTATTTT
d_gene: .; abundance: .; v_gene: TRBV6-1; j_gene: TRBJ1-5; CDR3aa: CASSEGVVLGGNQPQHF; CDR3nt: TGTGCCAGCAGTGAAGGGGTAGTCTTAGGGGGCAATCAGCCCCAGCATTTT
d_gene: TRBD1; abundance: .; v_gene: TRBV7-2; j_gene: TRBJ1-5; CDR3aa: CASSLAWSGGSQPQHF; CDR3nt: TGTGCCAGCAGCTTAGCCTGGTCAGGGGGTAGCCAGCCCCAGCATTTT
d_gene: .; abundance: .; v_gene: TRBV7-2; j_gene: TRBJ2-4; CDR3aa: CASSLEDYRAYIQYF; CDR3nt: TGTGCCAGCAGCTTAGAGGACTACAGAGCGTACATTCAGTACTTC
d_gene: TRBD2; abundance: .; v_gene: TRBV4-3; j_gene: TRBJ2-3; CDR3aa: CASSHPPSGRNTQYF; CDR3nt: TGCGCCAGCAGCCACCCCCCCAGCGGGAGAAACACGCAGTATTTT
d_gene: TRBD2; abundance: .; v_gene: TRBV9; j_gene: TRBJ2-3; CDR3aa: CASSPGLAGIEWSTDTQYF; CDR3nt: TGTGCCAGCAGCCCGGGACTAGCTGGGATCGAGTGGAGCACAGATACGCAGTATTTT